Listed below are T cell receptor beta chains from one sample, sequenced in a study of response to subunit inactivated influenza vaccine. TCRdb redid the calling of the RT-PCR reads with MiXCR, one entry per CDR3 protein. The table shows fewer than 650,000 distinct CDR3 sequences, with approximately 12% occurring only once. The sequencing here drew on PBMCs from blood, taken about 6 weeks after vaccination. The receptor set was obtained from a middle-aged man who received an inactivated influenza vaccine. Each CDR3 is given with its conserved first and last residue. Each record gives: clone size, D gene, J gene, V gene, CDR3 DNA, CDR3 protein. A D gene is named only where the DNA matches it firmly. The size of a clone is reported for some rows only, either as once, few or many, or as a class for expanded clones.

- TRBD2 TRBJ2-5 TRBV20-1 TGCAGTGCTGCTAGACTAGCGGAGCAAGAGACCCAGTACTTC CSAARLAEQETQYF
few - TRBJ2-1 TRBV29-1 TGCAGCGTTGAACGACTAGGAGATTCTAATGAGCAGTTCTTC CSVERLGDSNEQFF
many - TRBJ1-6 TRBV6-5 TGTGCCAGCAGTTACACCTATAATTCACCCCTCCACTTT CASSYTYNSPLHF
- TRBD1 TRBJ2-3 TRBV7-9 TGTGCCAGCAGCTCGACAGGGGGCGGAGATACGCAGTATTTT CASSSTGGGDTQYF
- - TRBJ2-5 TRBV2 TGTGCCAGCAGTGAAGAGGGACTCCAAGAGACCCAGTACTTC CASSEEGLQETQYF
few - TRBJ1-3 TRBV5-1 TGCGCCAGCAGCTTCCGGGGTAGCTCTGGAAACACCATATATTTT CASSFRGSSGNTIYF
few TRBD1 TRBJ2-7 TRBV10-3 TGTGCCATCAGGACGACAGGGCGCGAGCAGTACTTC CAIRTTGREQYF
- TRBD1 TRBJ2-2 TRBV6-2/TRBV6-3 TGTGCCAGCAGACGTGACAGGGGACCCGGGGAGCTGTTTTTT CASRRDRGPGELFF
- TRBD2 TRBJ2-3 TRBV18 TGTGCCAGCTCACCTCGAGGGACTAGCCCAGATACGCAGTATTTT CASSPRGTSPDTQYF
- TRBD2 TRBJ2-2 TRBV20-1 TGCAGTGCTAGAGATCTCCAGCGGGGGAACACCGGGGAGCTGTTTTTT CSARDLQRGNTGELFF
few - TRBJ2-7 TRBV21-1 TGTGCCAGCAAGGGACAGGCGACCTACGAGCAGTACTTC CASKGQATYEQYF
many - TRBJ2-1 TRBV7-2 TGTGCCAGCAGCTTAGCTGGGCATTACAATGAGCAGTTCTTC CASSLAGHYNEQFF
- - TRBJ1-2 TRBV7-9 TGTGCCAGCAGCGCCCCCTTGGGGGACCTAAACTATGGCTACACCTTC CASSAPLGDLNYGYTF
few - TRBJ2-6 TRBV6-4 TGTGCCAGCAGTGACGGGTCCGGGGCCAACGTCCTGACTTTC CASSDGSGANVLTF
many - TRBJ2-1 TRBV6-1 TGTGCCAGCAGCCCCGGGTTTCGCTCCTACAATGAGCAGTTCTTC CASSPGFRSYNEQFF
few TRBD1 TRBJ1-2 TRBV20-1 TGCAGTGCTAGACCAGGGGGTGACTATGGCTACACCTTC CSARPGGDYGYTF
few TRBD1 TRBJ1-2 TRBV7-2 TGTGCCAGCAGCTCCCCCGGGACAGTTAACTATGGCTACACCTTC CASSSPGTVNYGYTF
- - TRBJ1-6 TRBV6-1 TGTGCCAGCAGCCCCTTCGGAGGCAAAGGATCACCCCTCCACTTT CASSPFGGKGSPLHF
few TRBD1 TRBJ1-2 TRBV10-3 TGTGCCATCGGCGAGGGACAGGGGGTAAGGGGTGGCTACACCTTC CAIGEGQGVRGGYTF
many - TRBJ1-2 TRBV10-2 TGCGCCAGCAGTGAAAACAGTATCAATTATGGCTACACCTTC CASSENSINYGYTF
few - TRBJ2-5 TRBV11-2 TGTGCCAGCAGCTTGGGTACTCTCTCAGGGGGGGAGACCCAGTACTTC CASSLGTLSGGETQYF
- - TRBJ1-1 TRBV4-3 TGCGCCAGCAGCCAAGATTTAGCAGGGGTGGTGAACACTGAAGCTTTCTTT CASSQDLAGVVNTEAFF
many - TRBJ2-1 TRBV12-3/TRBV12-4 TGTGCCAGCAGCGTGCGGTCGGGGACTTTAAATGAGCAGTTCTTC CASSVRSGTLNEQFF
- TRBD1 TRBJ2-7 TRBV20-1 TGCAGTGCAGGGGGCCCAGTCAGCTACGAGCAGTACTTC CSAGGPVSYEQYF
many TRBD2 TRBJ2-5 TRBV20-1 TGCAGTGCTAGAGTCTCCCTAGCGGGAGGGGGGACCCAGTACTTC CSARVSLAGGGTQYF
- - TRBJ2-7 TRBV20-1 TGCAGTGCTAGAGATTCGGACAGTACCTACGAGCAGTACTTC CSARDSDSTYEQYF
- TRBD2 TRBJ2-1 TRBV12-3/TRBV12-4 TGTGCCAGCAGTTTAGGAGCGGGAGGGCCGAGGAATGAGCAGTTCTTC CASSLGAGGPRNEQFF
many TRBD1 TRBJ1-5 TRBV20-1 TGCAGTGCTCACAGGGGGAGTAATCAGCCCCAGCATTTT CSAHRGSNQPQHF
- - TRBJ2-2 TRBV24-1 TGTGCCACCAGTGCCCTGGATGCCACCGGGGAGCTGTTTTTT CATSALDATGELFF
many TRBD2 TRBJ2-1 TRBV6-2/TRBV6-3 TGTGCCAGCCCCGGTGGTCTAGCGGGAGGCTTCCGTTACAATGAGCAGTTCTTC CASPGGLAGGFRYNEQFF
many TRBD2 TRBJ2-1 TRBV4-2 TGTGCCAGCAGCCAAGATAGGGCGGGAGGGGATGAGCAGTTCTTC CASSQDRAGGDEQFF
- - TRBJ1-5 TRBV28 TGTGCCAGCAGTTTTGACAGGCTGAATCAGCCCCAGCATTTT CASSFDRLNQPQHF
few - TRBJ2-5 TRBV27 TGTGCCAGCAGTATTCGAGTGGGGGGAGAGACCCAGTACTTC CASSIRVGGETQYF
few - TRBJ2-3 TRBV4-2 TGTGCCAGCAGCCCATCCTTCCTCAGAGGGGATTACACAGATACGCAGTATTTT CASSPSFLRGDYTDTQYF
few - TRBJ1-2 TRBV25-1 TGTGCCAGCAGTGAATTTAGTAAAGGAGGCTACACCTTC CASSEFSKGGYTF
many TRBD2 TRBJ2-1 TRBV12-3/TRBV12-4 TGTGCCAGCAGTTCCCCCGGGCGGGAGGGCCGTGAGCAGTTCTTC CASSSPGREGREQFF
many TRBD2 TRBJ2-7 TRBV5-1 TGCGCCAGCAGCAGCGGGACCTCCATAGCCTACGAGCAGTACTTC CASSSGTSIAYEQYF
- - TRBJ2-6 TRBV28 TGTGCCAGCAGTTTATTTGGGCCGACATTGTACTCTGGGGCCAACGTCCTGACTTTC CASSLFGPTLYSGANVLTF
many TRBD1 TRBJ2-3 TRBV12-3/TRBV12-4 TGTGCCAGCAGGGGACAGGGCTTCGGGCCAGATACGCAGTATTTT CASRGQGFGPDTQYF
many TRBD2 TRBJ2-3 TRBV7-2 TGTGCCAGCAGCTTAGAGGCGCGGGGGATCACAGATACGCAGTATTTT CASSLEARGITDTQYF
few TRBD2 TRBJ2-5 TRBV11-2 TGTGCCAGCAGCCCCACTAGCGGGGGAGTAGGAGAGACCCAGTACTTC CASSPTSGGVGETQYF
few - TRBJ2-2 TRBV5-1 TGCGCCAGCAGCTTGCTACGACGGGCAGCCGGGGAGCTGTTTTTT CASSLLRRAAGELFF
few - TRBJ2-1 TRBV5-1 TGCGCCAGCAGCTTGACGGGGGCAGGGTCCTACAATGAGCAGTTCTTC CASSLTGAGSYNEQFF
- - TRBJ1-2 TRBV6-2/TRBV6-3 TGTGCCAGCAGTTACTTGCCGGGTAAGAGTGGCTACACCTTC CASSYLPGKSGYTF
many TRBD2 TRBJ2-7 TRBV20-1 TGCAGTCCGCTCCGACTAGCTGATATCTCCTACGAGCAGTACTTC CSPLRLADISYEQYF
few - TRBJ2-2 TRBV6-2/TRBV6-3 TGTGCCAGCAGCACAGGGAGCACCGGGGAGCTGTTTTTT CASSTGSTGELFF
- - TRBJ2-3 TRBV5-5 TGTGCCAGCAGCCTAACCGGGACACCACACAGCACAGATACGCAGTATTTT CASSLTGTPHSTDTQYF
many - TRBJ2-7 TRBV29-1 TGCAGCGTTGTACTCGCGCTTAGTTACGAGCAGTACTTC CSVVLALSYEQYF